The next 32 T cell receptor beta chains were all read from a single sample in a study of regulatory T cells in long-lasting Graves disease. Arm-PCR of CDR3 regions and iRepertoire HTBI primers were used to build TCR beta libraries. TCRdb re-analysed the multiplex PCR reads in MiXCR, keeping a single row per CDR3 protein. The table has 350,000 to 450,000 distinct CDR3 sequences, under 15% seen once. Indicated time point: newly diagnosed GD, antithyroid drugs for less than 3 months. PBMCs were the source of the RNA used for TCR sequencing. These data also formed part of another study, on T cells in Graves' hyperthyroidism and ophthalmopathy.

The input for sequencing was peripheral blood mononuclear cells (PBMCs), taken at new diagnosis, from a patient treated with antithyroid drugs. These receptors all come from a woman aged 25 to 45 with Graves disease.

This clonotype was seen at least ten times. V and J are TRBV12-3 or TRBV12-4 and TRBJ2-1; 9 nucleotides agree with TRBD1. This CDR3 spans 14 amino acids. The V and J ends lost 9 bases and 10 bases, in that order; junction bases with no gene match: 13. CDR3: CASGATGGLREQFF. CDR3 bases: TGTGCCAGTGGGGCGACAGGGGGGCTACGGGAGCAGTTCTTC.

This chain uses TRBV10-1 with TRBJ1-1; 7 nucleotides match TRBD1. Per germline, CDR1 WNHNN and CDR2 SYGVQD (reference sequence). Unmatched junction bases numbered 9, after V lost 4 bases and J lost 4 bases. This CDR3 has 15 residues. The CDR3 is CASSGGRQGLTEAFF. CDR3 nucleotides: TGCGCCAGCAGTGGAGGGAGACAGGGCCTCACTGAAGCTTTCTTT.

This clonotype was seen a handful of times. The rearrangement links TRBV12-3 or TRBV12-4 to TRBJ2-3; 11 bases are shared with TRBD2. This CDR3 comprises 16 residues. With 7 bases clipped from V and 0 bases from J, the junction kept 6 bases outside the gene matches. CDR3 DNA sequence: TGTGCCAGCATCCCGACTAGCGGGATGAGCACAGATACGCAGTATTTT. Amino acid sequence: CASIPTSGMSTDTQYF.

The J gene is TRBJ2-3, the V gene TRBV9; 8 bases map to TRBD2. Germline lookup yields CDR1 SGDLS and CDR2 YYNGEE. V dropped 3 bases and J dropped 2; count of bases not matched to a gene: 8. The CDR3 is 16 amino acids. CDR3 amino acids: CASSAPPSGPTDTQYF. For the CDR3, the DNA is TGTGCCAGCAGCGCCCCACCTAGCGGGCCCACAGATACGCAGTATTTT.

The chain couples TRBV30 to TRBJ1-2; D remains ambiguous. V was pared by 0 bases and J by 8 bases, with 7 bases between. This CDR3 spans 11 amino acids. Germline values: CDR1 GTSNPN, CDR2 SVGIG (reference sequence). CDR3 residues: CAWSVELGYTF. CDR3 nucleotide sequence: TGTGCCTGGAGTGTGGAGTTGGGCTACACCTTC.

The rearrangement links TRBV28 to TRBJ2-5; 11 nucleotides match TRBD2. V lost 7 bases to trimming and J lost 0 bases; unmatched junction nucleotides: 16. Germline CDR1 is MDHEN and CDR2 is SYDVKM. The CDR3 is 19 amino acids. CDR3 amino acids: CASTTPTSGSLGNQETQYF. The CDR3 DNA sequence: TGTGCCAGCACCACCCCCACTAGCGGGAGCTTAGGTAACCAAGAGACCCAGTACTTC. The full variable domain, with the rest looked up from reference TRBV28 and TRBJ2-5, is DVKVTQSSRYLVKRTGEKVFLECVQDMDHENMFWYRQDPGLGLRLIYFSYDVKMKEKGDIPEGYSVSREKKERFSLILESASTNQTSMYLCASTTPTSGSLGNQETQYFGPGTRLLVL.

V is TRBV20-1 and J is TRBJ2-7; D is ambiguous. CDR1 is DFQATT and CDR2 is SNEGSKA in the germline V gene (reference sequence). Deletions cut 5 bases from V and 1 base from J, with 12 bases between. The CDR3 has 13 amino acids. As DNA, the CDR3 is TGCAGTGCTTCCCGAGGTCTATCCTACGAGCAGTACTTC. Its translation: CSASRGLSYEQYF.

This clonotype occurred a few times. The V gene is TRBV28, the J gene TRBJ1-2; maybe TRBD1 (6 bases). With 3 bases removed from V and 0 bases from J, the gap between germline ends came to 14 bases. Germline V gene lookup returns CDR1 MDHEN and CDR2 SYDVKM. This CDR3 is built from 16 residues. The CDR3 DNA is TGTGCCAGCAGTTTGTCTGGGACATGGGCTAACTATGGCTACACCTTC. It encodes CASSLSGTWANYGYTF.

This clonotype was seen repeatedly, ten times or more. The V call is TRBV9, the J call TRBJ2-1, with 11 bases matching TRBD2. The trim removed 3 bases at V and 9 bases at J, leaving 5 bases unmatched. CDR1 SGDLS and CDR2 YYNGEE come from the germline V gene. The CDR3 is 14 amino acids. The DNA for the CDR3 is TGTGCCAGCAGCGCCTCCGGGACTAGCGGTGAGCAGTTCTTC. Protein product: CASSASGTSGEQFF.

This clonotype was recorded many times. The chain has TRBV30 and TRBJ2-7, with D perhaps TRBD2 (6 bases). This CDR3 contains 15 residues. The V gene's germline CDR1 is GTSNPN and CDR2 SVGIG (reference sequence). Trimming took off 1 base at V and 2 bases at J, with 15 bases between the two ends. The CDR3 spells CAWSGGNGTTYEQYF. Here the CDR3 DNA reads TGTGCCTGGAGTGGCGGGAACGGGACCACCTACGAGCAGTACTTC.

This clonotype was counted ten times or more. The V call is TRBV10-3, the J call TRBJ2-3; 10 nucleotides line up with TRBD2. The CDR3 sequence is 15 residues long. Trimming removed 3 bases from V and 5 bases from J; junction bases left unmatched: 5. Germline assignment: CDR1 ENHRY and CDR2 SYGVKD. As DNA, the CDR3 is TGTGCCATCAGTGATAGCGGGAGGAGAGGAGATACGCAGTATTTT. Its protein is CAISDSGRRGDTQYF.

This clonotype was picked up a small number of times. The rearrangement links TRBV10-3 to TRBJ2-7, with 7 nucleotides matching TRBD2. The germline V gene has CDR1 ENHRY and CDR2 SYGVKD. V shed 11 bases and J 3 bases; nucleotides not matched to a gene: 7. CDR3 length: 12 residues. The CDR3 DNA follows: TGTGCCGTCGGGGGGACGAACTACGAGCAGTACTTC. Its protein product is CAVGGTNYEQYF.

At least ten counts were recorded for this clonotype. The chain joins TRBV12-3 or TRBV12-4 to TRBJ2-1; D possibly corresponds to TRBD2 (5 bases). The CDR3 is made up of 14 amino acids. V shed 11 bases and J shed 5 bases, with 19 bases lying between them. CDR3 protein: CASTGGGGHNEQFF. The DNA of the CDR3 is TGTGCCTCCACGGGCGGCGGAGGCCACAATGAGCAGTTCTTC.

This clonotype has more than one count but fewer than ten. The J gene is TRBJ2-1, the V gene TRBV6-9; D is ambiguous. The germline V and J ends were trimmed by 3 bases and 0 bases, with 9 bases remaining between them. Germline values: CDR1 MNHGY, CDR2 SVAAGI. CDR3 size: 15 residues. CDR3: CASSYAPDSYNEQFF. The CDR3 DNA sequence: TGTGCCAGCAGTTACGCCCCGGACTCCTACAATGAGCAGTTCTTC.

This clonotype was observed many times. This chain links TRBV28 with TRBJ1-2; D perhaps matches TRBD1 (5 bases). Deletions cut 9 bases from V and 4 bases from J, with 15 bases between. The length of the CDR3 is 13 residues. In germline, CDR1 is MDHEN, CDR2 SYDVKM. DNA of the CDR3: TGTGCCAGTGGGACCCCACAGTTCTATGGCTACACCTTC. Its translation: CASGTPQFYGYTF.

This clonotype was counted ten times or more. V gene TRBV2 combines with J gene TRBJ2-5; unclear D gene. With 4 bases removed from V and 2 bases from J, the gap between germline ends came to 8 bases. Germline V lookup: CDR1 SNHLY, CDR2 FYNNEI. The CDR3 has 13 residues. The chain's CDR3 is CASSVGIQETQYF. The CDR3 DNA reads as TGTGCCAGCAGTGTAGGGATTCAAGAGACCCAGTACTTC.

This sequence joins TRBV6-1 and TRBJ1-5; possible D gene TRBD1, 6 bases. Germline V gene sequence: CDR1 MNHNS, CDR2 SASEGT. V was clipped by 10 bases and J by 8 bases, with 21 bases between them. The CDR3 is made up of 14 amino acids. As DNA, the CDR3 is TGTGCCACCCACCTGGGGGCGGGGTGGGAGCCCCAGCATTTT. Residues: CATHLGAGWEPQHF.

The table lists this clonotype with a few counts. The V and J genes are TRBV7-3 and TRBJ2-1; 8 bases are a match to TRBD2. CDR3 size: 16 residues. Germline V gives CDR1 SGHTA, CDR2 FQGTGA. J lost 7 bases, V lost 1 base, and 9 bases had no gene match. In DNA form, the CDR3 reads TGTGCCAGCAGCTTAATGGCGGGGGGATCTACAAATGAGCAGTTCTTC. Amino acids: CASSLMAGGSTNEQFF.

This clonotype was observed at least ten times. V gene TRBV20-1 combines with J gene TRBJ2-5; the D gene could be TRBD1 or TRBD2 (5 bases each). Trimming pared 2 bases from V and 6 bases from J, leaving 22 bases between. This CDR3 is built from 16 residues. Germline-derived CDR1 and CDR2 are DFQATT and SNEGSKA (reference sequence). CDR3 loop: CSARPPGTIGYKTQYF. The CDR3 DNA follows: TGCAGTGCTAGACCCCCCGGGACCATAGGTTATAAGACCCAGTACTTC.

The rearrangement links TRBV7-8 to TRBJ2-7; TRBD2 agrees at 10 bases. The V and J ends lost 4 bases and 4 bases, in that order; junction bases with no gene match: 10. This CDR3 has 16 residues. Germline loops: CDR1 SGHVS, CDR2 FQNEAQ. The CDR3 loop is CASSSDTSGTEYEQYF. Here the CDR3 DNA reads TGTGCCAGCAGCTCCGACACTAGCGGGACTGAGTACGAGCAGTACTTC.

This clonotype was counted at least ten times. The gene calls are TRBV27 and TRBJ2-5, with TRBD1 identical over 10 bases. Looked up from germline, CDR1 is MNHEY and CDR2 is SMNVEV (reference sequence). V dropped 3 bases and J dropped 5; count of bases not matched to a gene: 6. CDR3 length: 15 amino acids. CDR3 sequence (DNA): TGTGCCAGCAGTTTTCGGGACAGGGGATGGGAGACCCAGTACTTC. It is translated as CASSFRDRGWETQYF.

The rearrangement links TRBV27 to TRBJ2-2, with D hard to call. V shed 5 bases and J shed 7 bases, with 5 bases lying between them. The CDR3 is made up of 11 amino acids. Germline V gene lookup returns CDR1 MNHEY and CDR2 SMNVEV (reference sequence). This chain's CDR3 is CASSRNGELFF. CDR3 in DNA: TGTGCCAGCAGTCGGAACGGGGAGCTGTTTTTT.

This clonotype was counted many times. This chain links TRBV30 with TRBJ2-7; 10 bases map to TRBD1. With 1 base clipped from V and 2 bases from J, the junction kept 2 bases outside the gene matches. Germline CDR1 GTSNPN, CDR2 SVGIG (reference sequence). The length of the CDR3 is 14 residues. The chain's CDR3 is CAWSAGQGPYEQYF. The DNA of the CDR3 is TGTGCCTGGAGTGCGGGACAGGGGCCCTACGAGCAGTACTTC.

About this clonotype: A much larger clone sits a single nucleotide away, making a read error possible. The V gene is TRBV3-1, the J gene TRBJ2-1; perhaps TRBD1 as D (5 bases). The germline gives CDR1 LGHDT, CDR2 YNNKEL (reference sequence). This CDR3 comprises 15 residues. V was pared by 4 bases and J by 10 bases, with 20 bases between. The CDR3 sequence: CASSPPTGRFYEQFF. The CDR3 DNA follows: TGTGCCAGCAGCCCCCCCACAGGTAGATTCTACGAGCAGTTCTTC.

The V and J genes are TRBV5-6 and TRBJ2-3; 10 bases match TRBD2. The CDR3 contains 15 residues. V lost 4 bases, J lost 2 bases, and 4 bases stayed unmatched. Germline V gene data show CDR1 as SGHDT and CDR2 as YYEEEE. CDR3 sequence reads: CASSGGLANTDTQYF. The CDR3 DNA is TGTGCCAGCAGCGGGGGACTAGCGAACACAGATACGCAGTATTTT.

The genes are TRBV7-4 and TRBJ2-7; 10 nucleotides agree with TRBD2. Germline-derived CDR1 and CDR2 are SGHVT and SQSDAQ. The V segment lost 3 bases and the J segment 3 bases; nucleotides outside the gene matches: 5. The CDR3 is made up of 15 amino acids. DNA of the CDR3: TGTGCCAGCAGCTTGCTAGCGGGAGCCCGCTACGAGCAGTACTTC. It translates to CASSLLAGARYEQYF.

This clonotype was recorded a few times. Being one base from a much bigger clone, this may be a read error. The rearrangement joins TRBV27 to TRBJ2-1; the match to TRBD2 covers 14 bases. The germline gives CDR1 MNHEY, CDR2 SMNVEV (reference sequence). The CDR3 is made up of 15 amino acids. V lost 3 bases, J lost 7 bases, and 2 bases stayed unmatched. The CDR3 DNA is TGTGCCAGCAGTTTCGGGACTAGCGGGAGTAATGAGCAGTTCTTC. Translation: CASSFGTSGSNEQFF.

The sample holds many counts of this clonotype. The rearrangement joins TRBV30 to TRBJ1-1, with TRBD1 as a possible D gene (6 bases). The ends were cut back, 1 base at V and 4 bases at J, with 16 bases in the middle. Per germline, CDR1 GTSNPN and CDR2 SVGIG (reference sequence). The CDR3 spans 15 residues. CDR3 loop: CAWSGEGGGGTEAFF. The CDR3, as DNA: TGTGCCTGGAGTGGTGAGGGGGGAGGGGGCACTGAAGCTTTCTTT. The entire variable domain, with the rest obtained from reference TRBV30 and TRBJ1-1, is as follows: SQTIHQWPATLVQPVGSPLSLECTVEGTSNPNLYWYRQAAGRGLQLLFYSVGIGQISSEVPQNLSASRPQDRQFILSSKKLLLSDSGFYLCAWSGEGGGGTEAFFGQGTRLTVV.

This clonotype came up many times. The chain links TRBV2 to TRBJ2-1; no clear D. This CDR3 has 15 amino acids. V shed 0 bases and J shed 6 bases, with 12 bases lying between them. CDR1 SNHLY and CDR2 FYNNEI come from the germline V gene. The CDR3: CASSEAKTPPNEQFF. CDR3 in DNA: TGTGCCAGCAGTGAAGCCAAGACTCCGCCCAATGAGCAGTTCTTC.

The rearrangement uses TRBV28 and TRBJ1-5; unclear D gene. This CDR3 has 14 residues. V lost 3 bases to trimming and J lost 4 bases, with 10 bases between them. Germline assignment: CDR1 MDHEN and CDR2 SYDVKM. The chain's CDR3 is CASSFQRRNQPQHF. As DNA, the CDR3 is TGTGCCAGCAGTTTCCAGAGGAGAAATCAGCCCCAGCATTTT.

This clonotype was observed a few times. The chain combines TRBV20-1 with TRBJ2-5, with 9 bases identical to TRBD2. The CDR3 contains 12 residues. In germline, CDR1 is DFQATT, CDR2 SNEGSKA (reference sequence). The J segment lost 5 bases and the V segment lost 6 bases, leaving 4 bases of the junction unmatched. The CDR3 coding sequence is TGCAGTGCGGCCAGCGGGAGGGAGACCCAGTACTTC. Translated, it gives CSAASGRETQYF.

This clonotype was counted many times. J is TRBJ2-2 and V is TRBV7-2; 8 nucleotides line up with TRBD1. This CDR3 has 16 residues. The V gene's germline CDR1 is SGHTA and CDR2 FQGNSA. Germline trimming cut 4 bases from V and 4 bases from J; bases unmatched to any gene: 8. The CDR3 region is CASSWPLQGVTGELFF. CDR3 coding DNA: TGTGCCAGCAGCTGGCCCTTACAGGGGGTCACCGGGGAGCTGTTTTTT.